This T cell receptor beta chain originates from a study of cytomegalovirus exposure and HLA in healthy donors. The wider study: As an earlier analysis found, some 170 million T cells yielded 95 million to 130 million unique TCR beta sequences. Of all 400 or so donors who were genotyped, 75% to 90% belonged to the Caucasian-associated ancestry cluster.

With respect to this clone: What it recognizes is unknown.

From germline, CDR1 is MNHEY and CDR2 SMNVEV (reference sequence). V lost 6 bases and J lost 4, with 10 bases in between. The CDR3 loop spans 13 amino acids. It was with 60 Vbeta and 13 Jbeta primers that the PCR ran. Assay used: immunoSEQ multiplex PCR; TCRdb lists only in-frame clones, some missing. The sample includes 150,000 to 200,000 clones, about 85% of them seen just once. Overall study findings and caveats: The classifier reportedly diagnosed cytomegalovirus status with high specificity and sensitivity. A later analysis reportedly found that, within productive TCRs, an Asian-associated ancestry cluster had fewer N-insertions than the mean observed across the roughly 700 donors.

The sequencing input was PBMCs. This clonotype was obtained from a woman aged 45-65 years in good health and CMV-seronegative. The chain joins TRBV27 to TRBJ1-5, with D possibly TRBD1 on 6 matching bases. CDR3 nucleotides: TGTGCCAGCAGGCTCGGGACAAATCAGCCCCAGCATTTT. Protein product: CASRLGTNQPQHF.